Below are 16 T cell receptor beta chains sequenced from a single sample in a study of blood T cells in healthy people across ages. Primed by a sample-barcoded 5' primer and a J-beta primer mix, a second PCR proceeded for about 7 to 11 cycles. TCRdb re-derived calls from the 5' RACE reads in MiXCR, one entry per CDR3 protein. Here the sample spans approximately 800,000 distinct CDR3 sequences, about 37% being singletons. The sample consisted of blood. These receptors all come from a young man in good health.

In this sample, this clonotype turned up many times. The chain couples TRBV6-5 to TRBJ2-3; D possibly uses TRBD1 or TRBD2 (5 bases each). The CDR3 is 14 amino acids. V was cut by 2 bases and J by 3 bases, with 9 bases left in between. Germline CDR1 MNHEY, CDR2 SVGAGI. Here the CDR3 DNA reads TGTGCCAGCAGTTACAGGGACGGTACAGATACGCAGTATTTT. Residues: CASSYRDGTDTQYF.

This clonotype turned up a few times. The rearrangement links TRBV28 to TRBJ1-5; a weak D match, TRBD1 (6 bases). V gave up 8 bases and J gave up 7 bases, with 24 bases separating them. The CDR3 sequence is 16 residues long. The V gene's germline CDR1 is MDHEN and CDR2 SYDVKM. The CDR3 DNA follows: TGTGCCAGCTTGGGGCTACTACAGGGAACGGGGCAGCCCCAGCATTTT. Translation: CASLGLLQGTGQPQHF.

This chain joins TRBV30 and TRBJ1-3, with a tentative D call TRBD1 (5 bases). The CDR3 runs 14 residues. V dropped 5 bases and J dropped 4 bases, with 15 bases sitting between them. Germline CDR1 reads GTSNPN; CDR2 reads SVGIG (reference sequence). The CDR3 DNA sequence: TGTGCCTGGGCTTTCCAGGGATCCGGAAACACCATATATTTT. Protein: CAWAFQGSGNTIYF.

This clonotype came up many times. The genes are TRBV29-1 and TRBJ2-5, with a possible D match to TRBD1 (6 bases). This CDR3 has 15 residues. Trimming took off 7 bases at V and 5 bases at J, with 23 bases between the two ends. Germline values: CDR1 SQVTM, CDR2 ANQGSEA. The CDR3 nucleotides are TGCAGCGCACTGGACAGAGGTCCAACTGGTGAGACCCAGTACTTC. This gives the protein CSALDRGPTGETQYF.

This clonotype has a count of ten or more. The chain joins TRBV20-1 to TRBJ2-7; 13 nucleotides agree with TRBD2. Trimming at V came to 2 bases and at J to 5 bases, leaving 3 bases not matched to a gene. This CDR3 is built from 14 residues. Germline CDR1 reads DFQATT; CDR2 reads SNEGSKA (reference sequence). The CDR3 nucleotides are TGCAGTGCTAGAACTAGCGGGGGGGCTCACGAGCAGTACTTC. This sequence encodes CSARTSGGAHEQYF.

Ten or more counts support this clonotype. V usage is TRBV2 and J usage is TRBJ2-3; TRBD2 might be the D (6 bases). The CDR3 has 13 amino acids. From germline, CDR1 is SNHLY and CDR2 FYNNEI. The V end lost 7 bases, the J end lost 5 bases, and 13 bases lay between the germline ends. Here the CDR3 reads CASTPRRGDTQYF. The CDR3, as DNA: TGTGCCAGCACCCCGCGGCGGGGAGATACGCAGTATTTT.

The V gene is TRBV7-2, the J gene TRBJ2-7; D remains unclear. CDR3 size: 12 residues. Germline CDR1 and CDR2: SGHTA and FQGNSA. Trimming took 0 bases from V and 4 from J, leaving 4 bases between them. For the CDR3, the DNA is TGTGCCAGCAGCTTAGCGCTTTACGAGCAGTACTTC. Translation: CASSLALYEQYF.

This clonotype was seen a few times. The chain is built from TRBV6-6 and TRBJ2-3; a weak D match, TRBD1 (5 bases). Trimming took 2 bases from V and 2 from J, leaving 8 bases between them. Germline V gene sequence: CDR1 MNHNY, CDR2 SVGAGI (reference sequence). The CDR3 spans 14 residues. The CDR3 coding sequence is TGTGCCAGCAGTTACCAGGGTGACACAGATACGCAGTATTTT. Protein: CASSYQGDTDTQYF.

To note about this clonotype: Given a much more abundant clone one base away, this may be a read error. V and J are TRBV20-1 and TRBJ2-1; D is unclear. The length of the CDR3 is 10 residues. Germline lookup yields CDR1 DFQATT and CDR2 SNEGSKA (reference sequence). CDR3 protein: CRAGYNEQFF. The CDR3 nucleotides read TGCAGGGCAGGCTACAATGAGCAGTTCTTC.

This clonotype was seen a few times. The chain couples TRBV20-1 to TRBJ2-1; the D gene is possibly TRBD1 (6 bases). V was cut by 0 bases and J by 8 bases, with 14 bases left in between. This CDR3 is 14 amino acids long. Germline V lookup: CDR1 DFQATT, CDR2 SNEGSKA (reference sequence). CDR3 sequence reads: CSARDSRGYHEQFF. The CDR3, as DNA: TGCAGTGCTAGAGATAGTAGGGGGTACCATGAGCAGTTCTTC.

This clonotype was counted ten times or more. The chain links TRBV20-1 to TRBJ2-5; D might be TRBD2 (7 bases). CDR3 length: 15 residues. Trimming removed 7 bases at V and 1 base at J, with 19 bases between. Germline V gives CDR1 DFQATT, CDR2 SNEGSKA (reference sequence). The CDR3 DNA is TGCAGTGTCACCCCTAACCGGGGGGCCCAAGAGACCCAGTACTTC. Protein product: CSVTPNRGAQETQYF.

The V call is TRBV24-1, the J call TRBJ1-2; tentative D call: TRBD1 (5 bases). The CDR3 consists of 16 residues. V dropped 7 bases and J dropped 2 bases, with 19 bases sitting between them. The germline V gene has CDR1 KGHDR and CDR2 SFDVKD. CDR3 protein: CATRGFARGLNYGYTF. In nucleotides, the CDR3 is TGTGCCACCAGAGGTTTCGCGCGGGGACTCAACTATGGCTACACCTTC.

This clonotype showed up many times. As DNA, the CDR3 is TGTGCCACCCAAAGTTGGGACAGGGACTACGAGCAGTACTTC. The encoded protein is CATQSWDRDYEQYF. The chain couples TRBV10-3 to TRBJ2-7; 9 bases match TRBD1. The CDR3 is 14 amino acids. Germline trimming cut 10 bases from V and 3 bases from J; bases unmatched to any gene: 10. In germline, CDR1 is ENHRY, CDR2 SYGVKD.

In the case of this clonotype: One end of the junction varies from germline; a read error may be responsible. This chain uses TRBV29-1 with TRBJ1-1, with D perhaps matching TRBD1 (5 bases). This CDR3 is 13 amino acids long. Looked up from germline, CDR1 is SQVTM and CDR2 is ANQGSEA. The CDR3 loop is CSVEGREDTESFF. The CDR3 DNA follows: TGCAGCGTTGAGGGGAGGGAGGACACTGAATCTTTCTTT.

This clonotype has only a few counts. The chain carries TRBV6-1 and TRBJ2-3; 10 nucleotides line up with TRBD1. The germline CDR1 and CDR2 sequences are MNHNS and SASEGT. The CDR3 length is 15 residues. V lost 10 bases to trimming and J lost 3 bases; unmatched junction nucleotides: 10. CDR3 amino acids: CATNTGTGVTDTQYF. CDR3 in DNA: TGTGCCACCAATACCGGGACAGGGGTTACAGATACGCAGTATTTT.

The J gene is TRBJ1-1, the V gene TRBV5-6; tentative D call: TRBD1 (5 bases). The length of the CDR3 is 14 residues. Germline V gene sequence: CDR1 SGHDT, CDR2 YYEEEE. V dropped 1 base and J dropped 6 bases, with 13 bases sitting between them. The DNA of the CDR3 is TGTGCCAGCAGCTTGTGGGCAGGGTCGGCTGAAGCTTTCTTT. Translating it yields CASSLWAGSAEAFF.